Shown below are 7 T cell receptor beta chains from a single sample sequenced in a study of T cells in localized non-small cell lung cancer. Libraries were prepared by immunoSEQ multiplex PCR; TCRdb keeps only in-frame clonotypes and omits some of them. The sample lists approximately 47,000 clones, 70% to 90% seen once, with approximately 2.4% in the top ten. This sample comprised PBMCs, obtained before any cancer treatment. The receptors here all came from a man aged 35 to 70 with stage II lung adenocarcinoma.

The chain links TRBV19 to TRBJ2-3, with 9 nucleotides matching TRBD2. The CDR3 runs 18 residues. CDR1 and CDR2 from the germline V gene are LNHDA and SQIVND (reference sequence). The trim removed 4 bases at V and 1 base at J, leaving 12 bases unmatched. The CDR3 region has the DNA TGTGCCAGTAGTACCCGGGAAGGCGGGGGGGCGGGCACAGATACGCAGTATTTT. Translation gives CASSTREGGGAGTDTQYF.

The V gene is TRBV7-3, the J gene TRBJ2-2, with TRBD1 matching 7 bases. Germline values: CDR1 SGHTA, CDR2 FQGTGA. V was clipped by 4 bases and J by 3 bases; unmatched bases: 5. This CDR3 is 15 amino acids long. The DNA of the CDR3 is TGTGCCAGCAGCTCAGGGACAGCTCACACCGGGGAGCTGTTTTTT. This translates into CASSSGTAHTGELFF.

V usage is TRBV7-8 and J usage is TRBJ2-2; a weak D match, TRBD1 (6 bases). The CDR3 covers 15 residues. Germline V gene lookup returns CDR1 SGHVS and CDR2 FQNEAQ. Trimming took 3 bases from V and 6 from J, leaving 14 bases between them. The CDR3 protein is CASSFPLQGAGELFF. The CDR3 nucleotides read TGTGCCAGCAGCTTCCCCCTACAGGGTGCCGGGGAGCTGTTTTTT.

J is TRBJ2-1 and V is TRBV5-6; the D is unclear. Germline lookup yields CDR1 SGHDT and CDR2 YYEEEE. This CDR3 contains 12 residues. Trimming took 4 bases from V and 4 from J, leaving 6 bases between them. CDR3 in amino acids: CASSHFYNEQFF. Here the CDR3 DNA reads TGTGCCAGCAGCCACTTTTACAATGAGCAGTTCTTC.

The chain couples TRBV14 to TRBJ2-7; possible D gene TRBD1, 5 bases. CDR1 is SGHDN and CDR2 is FVKESK in the germline V gene. Trimming stripped 4 bases from V and 1 base from J, with 14 bases between. The length of the CDR3 is 15 residues. CDR3 loop: CASSRTDKRSYEQYF. The CDR3 DNA reads as TGTGCCAGCAGCCGGACGGACAAGCGATCCTACGAGCAGTACTTC.

The genes are TRBV2 and TRBJ1-2; D not resolved. The CDR3 spans 15 residues. Trimming shortened V by 1 base and J by 0 bases, and 9 bases separated the two germline ends. In germline, CDR1 is SNHLY, CDR2 FYNNEI. The CDR3 nucleotides are TGTGCCAGCAGTGAAGAATCAGGTTCTAACTATGGCTACACCTTC. Protein sequence: CASSEESGSNYGYTF.

This clone appeared a single time. This chain joins TRBV5-4 and TRBJ1-2, with 7 bases identical to TRBD1. The CDR3 is 15 residues long. Germline trimming cut 5 bases from V and 8 bases from J; bases unmatched to any gene: 15. From germline, CDR1 is SGHNT and CDR2 YYREEE (reference sequence). CDR3 sequence reads: CASSPGGQADNGYTF. The CDR3 DNA is TGTGCCAGCAGTCCCGGAGGACAGGCCGACAACGGCTACACCTTC.